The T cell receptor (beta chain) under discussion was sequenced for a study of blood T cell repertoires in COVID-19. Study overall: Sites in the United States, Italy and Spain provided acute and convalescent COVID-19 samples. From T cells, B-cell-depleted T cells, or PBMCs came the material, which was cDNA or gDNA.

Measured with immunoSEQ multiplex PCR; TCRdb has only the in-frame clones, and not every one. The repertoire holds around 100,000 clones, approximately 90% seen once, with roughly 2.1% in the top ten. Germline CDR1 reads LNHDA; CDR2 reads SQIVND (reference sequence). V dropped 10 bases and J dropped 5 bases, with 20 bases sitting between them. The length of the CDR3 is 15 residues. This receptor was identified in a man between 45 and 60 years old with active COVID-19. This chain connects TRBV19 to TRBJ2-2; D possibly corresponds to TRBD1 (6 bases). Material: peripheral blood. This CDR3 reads CATLLHRARTGELFF. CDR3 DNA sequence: TGTGCCACCCTCCTTCACAGGGCCCGGACCGGGGAGCTGTTTTTT.